This TCR beta chain emerged from a study of T cell responses to AZD1222 COVID-19 vaccine. Study results and caveats: Baseline seropositives among AZD1222 recipients totaled only 6 or 7. Regions 160-218 and 743-854 dominated among vaccine-associated CD4 TCRs spanning spike.

Sequencing was performed with immunoSEQ multiplex PCR; in TCRdb, only in-frame clones are kept and a portion is missing. The sample holds roughly 160,000 clones, 94% seen once. CDR1 and CDR2 from the germline V gene are SGHTS and YDEGEE. The CDR3 covers 15 residues. Germline trimming cut 4 bases from V and 7 bases from J; bases unmatched to any gene: 8. This clone was seen only once. Its antigen is unknown. The chain combines TRBV5-8 with TRBJ1-6; 7 bases line up with TRBD1. The sample was peripheral blood, taken on day 0 of AZD1222 vaccination. This TCR came from an adult in good health. CDR3 sequence (DNA): TGTGCCAGCAGCCTACAGGGGTATAGGAATTCACCCCTCCACTTT. It encodes CASSLQGYRNSPLHF.